This record looks at one TCR beta chain sequence and its context. Produced via immunoSEQ multiplex PCR; TCRdb's table is partial and in-frame only. This table has some 87,000 clones, 85% to 95% appearing once. This specimen belongs to a study of T cell changes during pregnancy in multiple sclerosis. Germline CDR1 reads ENHRY; CDR2 reads SYGVKD. V lost 6 bases, J lost 5 bases, and 6 bases stayed unmatched. CDR3 length: 14 amino acids. The chain links TRBV10-3 to TRBJ2-3; 9 bases are a match to TRBD2. The clonotype comes from a female donor with multiple sclerosis, enrolled in a pregnancy study. Sample: peripheral blood, taken in the first trimester of pregnancy. This CDR3 is CAIREREAKDTQYF. The CDR3 DNA follows: TGTGCCATCAGGGAGCGGGAGGCCAAAGATACGCAGTATTTT.